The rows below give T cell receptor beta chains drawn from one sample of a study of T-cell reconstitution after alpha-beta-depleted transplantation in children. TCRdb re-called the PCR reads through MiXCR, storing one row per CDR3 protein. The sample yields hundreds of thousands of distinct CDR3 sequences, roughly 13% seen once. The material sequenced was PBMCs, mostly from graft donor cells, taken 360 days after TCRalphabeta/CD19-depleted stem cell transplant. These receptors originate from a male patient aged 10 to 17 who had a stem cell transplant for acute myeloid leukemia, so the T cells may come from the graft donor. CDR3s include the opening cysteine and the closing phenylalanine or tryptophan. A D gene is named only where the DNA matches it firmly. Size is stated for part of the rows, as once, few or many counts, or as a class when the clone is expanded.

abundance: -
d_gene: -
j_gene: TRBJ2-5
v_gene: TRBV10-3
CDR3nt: TGTGCCATCAGTGCCGTCCAAGAGACCCAGTACTTC
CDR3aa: CAISAVQETQYF

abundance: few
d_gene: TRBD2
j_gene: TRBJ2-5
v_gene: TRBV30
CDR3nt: TGTGCCTGGAGTTTAGGGACTAGCGCCCCAGTACAAGAGACCCAGTACTTC
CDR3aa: CAWSLGTSAPVQETQYF

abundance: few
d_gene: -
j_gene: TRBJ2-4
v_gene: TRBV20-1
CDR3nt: TGCAGTGCTCGATGGGGGGGCGAGGCCAAAAACATTCAGTACTTC
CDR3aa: CSARWGGEAKNIQYF

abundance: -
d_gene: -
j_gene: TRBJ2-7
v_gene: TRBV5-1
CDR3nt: TGCGCCAGCAGCTTGGTTCCGACCTACGTGCAGTACTTC
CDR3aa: CASSLVPTYVQYF

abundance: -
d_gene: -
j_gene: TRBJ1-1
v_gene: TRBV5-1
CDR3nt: TGCGCCAGCAGCTCCCTTGGGGCCAGGGAGAAGGTCTTT
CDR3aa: CASSSLGAREKVF

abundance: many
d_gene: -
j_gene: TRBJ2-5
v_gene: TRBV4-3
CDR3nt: TGCGCCAGCAGCCAACTGACAGGAACCCAAGAGACCCAGTACTTC
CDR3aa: CASSQLTGTQETQYF

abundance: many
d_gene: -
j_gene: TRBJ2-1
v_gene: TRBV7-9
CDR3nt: TGTGCCAGCAGCCGGATGACTAGTATAGTTTACAATGAGCAGTTCTTC
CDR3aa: CASSRMTSIVYNEQFF

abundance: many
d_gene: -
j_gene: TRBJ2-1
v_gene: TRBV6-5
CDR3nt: TGTGCCAGCAGTTACTCGAGTGAGGAGCAGTTCTTC
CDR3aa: CASSYSSEEQFF

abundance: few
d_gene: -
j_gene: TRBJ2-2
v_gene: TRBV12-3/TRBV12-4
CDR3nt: TGTGCCAGCAGCCGAGGGGTCACCGGGGAGCTGTTTTTT
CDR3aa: CASSRGVTGELFF

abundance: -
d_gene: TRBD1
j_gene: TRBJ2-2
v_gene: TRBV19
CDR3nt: TGTGCCAGTAGTATAGGTACAGGGGGCCCGAACACCGGGGAGCTGTTTTTT
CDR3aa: CASSIGTGGPNTGELFF

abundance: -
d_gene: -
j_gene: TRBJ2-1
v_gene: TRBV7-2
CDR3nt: TGTGCCAGCAGATCCCAGGGGGGGGCAGCGGGGAATGAGCAGTTCTTC
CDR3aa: CASRSQGGAAGNEQFF

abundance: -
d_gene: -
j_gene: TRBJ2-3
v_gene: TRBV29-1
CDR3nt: TGCAGCGTTGAAGATCTTAAGATCGCTAGCACAGATACGCAGTATTTT
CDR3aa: CSVEDLKIASTDTQYF

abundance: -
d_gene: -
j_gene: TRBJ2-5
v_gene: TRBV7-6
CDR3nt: TGTGCCAGCAGCTTAACCCTGGAAAACATAGAATCAGAGACCCAGTACTTC
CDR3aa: CASSLTLENIESETQYF

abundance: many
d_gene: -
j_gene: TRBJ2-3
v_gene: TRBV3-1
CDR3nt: TGTGCCAGCAGCCCGCAGGGAGTATGGACAGATACGCAGTATTTT
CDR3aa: CASSPQGVWTDTQYF

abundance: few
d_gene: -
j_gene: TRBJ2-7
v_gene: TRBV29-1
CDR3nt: TGCAGCGTTCACCTGGGGCGCTACGAGCAGTACTTC
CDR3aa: CSVHLGRYEQYF

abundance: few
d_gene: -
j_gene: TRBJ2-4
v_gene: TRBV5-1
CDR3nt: TGCGCCAGCAGCTTGGAGGGGAATCAAAACATTCAGTACTTC
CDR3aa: CASSLEGNQNIQYF

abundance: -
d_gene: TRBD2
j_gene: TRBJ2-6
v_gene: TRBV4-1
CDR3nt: TGCGCCAGCAGCCCAGCGGTGATAGCGGGAGGGTACGTAGGTGGGGCCAACGTCCTGACTTTC
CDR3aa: CASSPAVIAGGYVGGANVLTF

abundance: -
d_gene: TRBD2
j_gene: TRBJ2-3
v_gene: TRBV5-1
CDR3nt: TGCGCCAGCAGCTTGGATGCGGGAGGAGGGGATACGCAGTATTTT
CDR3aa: CASSLDAGGGDTQYF

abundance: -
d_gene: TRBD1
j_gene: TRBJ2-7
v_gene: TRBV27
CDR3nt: TGTGCCAGCAGGAGAAGGACAGGATCCTACGAGCAGTACTTC
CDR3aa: CASRRRTGSYEQYF

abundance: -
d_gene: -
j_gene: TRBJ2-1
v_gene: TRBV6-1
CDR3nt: TGTGCCAGCTTTCAGGGTATGAATGAGCAGTTCTTC
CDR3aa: CASFQGMNEQFF